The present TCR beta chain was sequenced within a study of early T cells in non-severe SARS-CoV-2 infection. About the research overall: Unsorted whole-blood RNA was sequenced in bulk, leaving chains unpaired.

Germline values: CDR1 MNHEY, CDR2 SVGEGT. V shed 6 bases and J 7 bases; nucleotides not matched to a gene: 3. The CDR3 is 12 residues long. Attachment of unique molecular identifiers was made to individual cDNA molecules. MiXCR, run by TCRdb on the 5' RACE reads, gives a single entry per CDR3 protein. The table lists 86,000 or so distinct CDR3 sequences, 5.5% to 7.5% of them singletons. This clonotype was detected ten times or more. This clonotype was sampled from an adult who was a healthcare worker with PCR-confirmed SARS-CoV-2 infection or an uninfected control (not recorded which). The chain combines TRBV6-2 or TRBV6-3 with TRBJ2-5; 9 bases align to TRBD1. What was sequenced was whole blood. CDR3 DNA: TGTGCCAGCAGACAGGGGGCGAGGACCCAGTACTTC. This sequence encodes CASRQGARTQYF.